This T cell receptor beta chain is from a study of cytomegalovirus exposure and HLA in healthy donors. There are 14 residues in the CDR3. The V end was cut by 9 bases, the J end by 0 bases, with 11 bases between. Per germline, CDR1 MRHNA and CDR2 SNTAGT. Primers for the PCR totalled 60 Vbeta and 13 Jbeta. The protocol was immunoSEQ multiplex PCR, while the TCRdb copy is restricted to in-frame clones and leaves out a portion. The sample records some 140,000 clones, roughly 77% being singletons. The chain joins TRBV6-4 to TRBJ2-2, with D tentatively TRBD2 (5 bases). The source of this sequence is a man aged 30 to 45 in good health. Sequencing was done on a sample of PBMCs. CDR3 amino acids: CASGISANTGELFF. Written as DNA, the CDR3 is TGTGCCAGTGGGATTAGCGCGAACACCGGGGAGCTGTTTTTT.